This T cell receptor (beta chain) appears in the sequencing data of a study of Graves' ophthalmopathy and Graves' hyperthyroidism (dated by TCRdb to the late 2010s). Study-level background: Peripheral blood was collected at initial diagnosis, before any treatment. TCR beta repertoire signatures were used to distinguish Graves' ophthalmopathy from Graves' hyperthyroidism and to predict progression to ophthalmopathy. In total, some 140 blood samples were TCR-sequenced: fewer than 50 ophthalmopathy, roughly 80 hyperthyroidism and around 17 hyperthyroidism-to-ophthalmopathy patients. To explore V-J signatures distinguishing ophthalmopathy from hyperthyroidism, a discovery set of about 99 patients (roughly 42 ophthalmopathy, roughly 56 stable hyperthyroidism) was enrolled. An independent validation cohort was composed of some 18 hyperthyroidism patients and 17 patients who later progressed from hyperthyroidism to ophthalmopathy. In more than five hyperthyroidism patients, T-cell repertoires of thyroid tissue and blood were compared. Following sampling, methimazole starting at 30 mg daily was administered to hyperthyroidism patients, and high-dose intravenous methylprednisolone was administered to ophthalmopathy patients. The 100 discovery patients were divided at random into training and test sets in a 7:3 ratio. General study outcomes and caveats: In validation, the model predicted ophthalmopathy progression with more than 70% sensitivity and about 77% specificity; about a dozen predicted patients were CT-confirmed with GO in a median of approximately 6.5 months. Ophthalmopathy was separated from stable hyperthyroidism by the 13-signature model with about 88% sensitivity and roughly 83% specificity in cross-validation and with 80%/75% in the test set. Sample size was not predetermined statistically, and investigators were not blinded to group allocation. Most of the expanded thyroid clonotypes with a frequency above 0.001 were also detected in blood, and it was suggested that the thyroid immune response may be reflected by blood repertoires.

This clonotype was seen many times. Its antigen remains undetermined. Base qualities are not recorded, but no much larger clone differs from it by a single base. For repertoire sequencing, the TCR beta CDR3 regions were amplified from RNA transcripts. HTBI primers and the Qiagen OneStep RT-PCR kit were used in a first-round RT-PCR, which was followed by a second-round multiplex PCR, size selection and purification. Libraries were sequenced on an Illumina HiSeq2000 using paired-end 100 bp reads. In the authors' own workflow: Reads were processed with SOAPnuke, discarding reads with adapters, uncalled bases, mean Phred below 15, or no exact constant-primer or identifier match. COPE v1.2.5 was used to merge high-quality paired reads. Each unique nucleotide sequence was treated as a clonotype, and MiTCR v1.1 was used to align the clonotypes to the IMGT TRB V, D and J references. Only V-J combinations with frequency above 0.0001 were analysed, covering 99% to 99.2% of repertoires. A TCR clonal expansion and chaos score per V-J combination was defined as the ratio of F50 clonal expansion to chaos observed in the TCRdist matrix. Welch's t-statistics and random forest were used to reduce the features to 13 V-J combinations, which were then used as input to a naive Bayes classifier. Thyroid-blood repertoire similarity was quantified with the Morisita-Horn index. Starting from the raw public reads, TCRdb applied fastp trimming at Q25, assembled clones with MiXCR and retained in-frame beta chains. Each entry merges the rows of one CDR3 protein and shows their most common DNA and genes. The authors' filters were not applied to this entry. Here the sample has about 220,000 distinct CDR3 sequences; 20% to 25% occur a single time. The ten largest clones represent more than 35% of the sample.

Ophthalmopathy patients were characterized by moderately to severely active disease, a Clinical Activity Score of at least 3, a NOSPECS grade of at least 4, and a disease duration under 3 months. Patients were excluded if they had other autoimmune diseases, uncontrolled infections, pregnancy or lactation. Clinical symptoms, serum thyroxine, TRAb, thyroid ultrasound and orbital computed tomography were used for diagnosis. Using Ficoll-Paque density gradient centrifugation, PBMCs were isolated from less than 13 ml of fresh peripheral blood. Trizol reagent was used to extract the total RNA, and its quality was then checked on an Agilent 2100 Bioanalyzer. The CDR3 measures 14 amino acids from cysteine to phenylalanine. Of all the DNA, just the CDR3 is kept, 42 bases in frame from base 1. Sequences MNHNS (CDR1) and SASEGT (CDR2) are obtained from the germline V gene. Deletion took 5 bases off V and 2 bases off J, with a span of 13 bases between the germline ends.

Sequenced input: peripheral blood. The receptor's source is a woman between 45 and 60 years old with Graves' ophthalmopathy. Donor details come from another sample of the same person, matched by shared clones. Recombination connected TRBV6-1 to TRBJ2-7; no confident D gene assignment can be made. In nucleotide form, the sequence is TGTGCCAGCAGTCGGACCTCCACTGCCTACGAGCAGTACTTC. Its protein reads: CASSRTSTAYEQYF.